What follows are 14 T cell receptor beta chains derived from one specimen sequenced in a study of vaccination and CD4 T cells after COVID-19. Sequence data for DNA of cultured CD4+ T cells were generated by the Oncomine TCR Beta short-read assay. TCRdb called the PCR reads again in MiXCR, with one record for every CDR3 protein. The sample contains 10,000 to 15,000 distinct CDR3 sequences, about 70% of which appear only once. Treatment reported: roughly 11-day PBMC culture with coronavirus spike peptide pools or control peptides (ViraFEST assay). Antigens for these TCRs are unknown. This material consisted of CD4+ T cells from blood, cultured in vitro, taken after SARS-CoV-2 vaccination. The source of these receptors is a human donor who received a COVID-19 vaccine.

J is TRBJ2-3 and V is TRBV19; possible D gene TRBD1, 6 bases. From germline, CDR1 is LNHDA and CDR2 SQIVND (reference sequence). Trimming took 4 bases from V and 5 from J, leaving 13 bases between them. This CDR3 is built from 14 residues. This CDR3 reads CASSRGQGLDTQYF. The DNA for the CDR3 is TGTGCCAGTAGTAGGGGGCAGGGCTTAGATACGCAGTATTTT.

This chain uses TRBV19 with TRBJ2-3; 8 positions agree with TRBD1. Germline V gene lookup returns CDR1 LNHDA and CDR2 SQIVND (reference sequence). This CDR3 region has 15 residues. V trimming: 5 bases; J trimming: 0 bases; junction bases outside the gene matches: 4. The CDR3 spells CASSYQGASTDTQYF. CDR3 nucleotide sequence: TGTGCCAGTAGTTACCAGGGGGCGAGCACAGATACGCAGTATTTT.

The chain couples TRBV6-1 to TRBJ1-2; D not resolved. The germline V and J ends were trimmed by 6 bases and 7 bases, with 15 bases remaining between them. The CDR3 consists of 13 residues. CDR1 is MNHNS and CDR2 is SASEGT in the germline V gene. The CDR3 region has the DNA TGTGCCAGCAGCGAACGCTCGCGGGGTGGCTACACCTTC. This sequence encodes CASSERSRGGYTF.

This clonotype has more than one count but fewer than ten. CDR3 region: CASSLATTEMNTEAFF. In nucleotides, the CDR3 is TGTGCCAGCAGCTTAGCGACGACAGAGATGAACACTGAAGCTTTCTTT. The chain carries TRBV7-8 and TRBJ1-1, with a weak D call TRBD1 (5 bases). The V end was cut by 0 bases, the J end by 0 bases, with 11 bases between. The CDR3 sequence is 16 residues long. Germline CDR1 and CDR2: SGHVS and FQNEAQ. Full variable domain (missing parts from reference TRBV7-8 and TRBJ1-1): GAGVSQSPRYKVAKRGQDVALRCDPISGHVSLFWYQQALGQGPEFLTYFQNEAQLDKSGLPSDRFFAERPEGSVSTLKIQRTQQEDSAVYLCASSLATTEMNTEAFFGQGTRLTVV.

The V call is TRBV20-1, the J call TRBJ1-2; 7 bases line up with TRBD1. Per the germline V gene, CDR1 is DFQATT and CDR2 is SNEGSKA (reference sequence). The CDR3 covers 15 residues. Losses at the gene ends were 5 bases for V and 0 bases for J; bases not matched to a gene: 9. The CDR3 protein is CSALRDSQSNYGYTF. The CDR3 DNA sequence: TGCAGTGCTCTAAGGGACAGCCAATCTAACTATGGCTACACCTTC.

This clonotype was counted once. V usage is TRBV6-1 and J usage is TRBJ2-7, with D unclear. The CDR3 contains 14 residues. V gave up 6 bases and J gave up 2 bases, with 14 bases separating them. Germline V lookup: CDR1 MNHNS, CDR2 SASEGT. The chain's CDR3 is CASRPSVEPYEQYF. For the CDR3, the DNA is TGTGCCAGCAGGCCCAGTGTCGAACCCTACGAGCAGTACTTC.

V gene TRBV6-1 combines with J gene TRBJ1-1, with D unclear. Germline V lookup: CDR1 MNHNS, CDR2 SASEGT. The CDR3 sequence is 13 residues long. Trimming removed 3 bases at V and 2 bases at J, with 7 bases between. The CDR3 coding sequence is TGTGCCAGCAGTGATCTCGATAACACTGAAGCTTTCTTT. As protein: CASSDLDNTEAFF.

The chain carries TRBV19 and TRBJ2-1; 9 bases are a match to TRBD2. The CDR3 length is 14 residues. V lost 5 bases and J lost 8; bases outside the gene matches: 7. Germline V gives CDR1 LNHDA, CDR2 SQIVND (reference sequence). This chain's CDR3 is CASSPSGERDEQFF. Written as DNA, the CDR3 is TGTGCCAGTAGTCCTAGCGGGGAGAGGGATGAGCAGTTCTTC.

This clonotype was seen once. This sequence joins TRBV19 and TRBJ1-2, with D uncertain. V shed 4 bases and J shed 5 bases, with 17 bases lying between them. The CDR3 is 15 amino acids. CDR1 LNHDA and CDR2 SQIVND come from the germline V gene (reference sequence). The CDR3 here is CASSRSVEPAYGYTF. In DNA form, the CDR3 reads TGTGCCAGTAGTAGGTCAGTTGAGCCGGCTTATGGCTACACCTTC.

V gene TRBV20-1 combines with J gene TRBJ2-1, with 8 bases aligning to TRBD2. From germline, CDR1 is DFQATT and CDR2 SNEGSKA (reference sequence). The CDR3 is made up of 12 amino acids. The junction had 5 bases not matched to a gene; V was cut back by 4 bases and J by 9 bases. The CDR3 DNA sequence: TGCAGTGCTACCGGGGGGGTAACTGAGCAGTTCTTC. Encoded protein: CSATGGVTEQFF.

V is TRBV2 and J is TRBJ2-4, with D maybe TRBD1 (5 bases). The length of the CDR3 is 13 residues. Germline CDR1 is SNHLY and CDR2 is FYNNEI. The germline V and J ends were trimmed by 6 bases and 8 bases, with 14 bases remaining between them. In DNA, the CDR3 is TGTGCCAGCAGCGGCTTCAGGGTAGACATTCAGTACTTC. As protein: CASSGFRVDIQYF.

The chain couples TRBV2 to TRBJ2-5; D unclear. V shed 7 bases and J shed 4 bases, with 13 bases lying between them. This CDR3 is built from 13 residues. Germline V gives CDR1 SNHLY, CDR2 FYNNEI. CDR3 DNA: TGTGCCAGCAATAATGGCCCACGAGAGACCCAGTACTTC. This gives the protein CASNNGPRETQYF.

As regards this clonotype: One end of the junction does not line up with germline, which may come from a read error. The rearrangement joins TRBV24-1 to TRBJ2-2; 7 bases fit TRBD1. The length of the CDR3 is 15 residues. CDR1 is KGHDR, CDR2 SFDVKD, per germline. Here the CDR3 reads CATSDPTGYTGELCF. The DNA of the CDR3 is TGTGCCACCAGTGATCCGACAGGGTACACCGGGGAGCTGTGTTTT.

This clonotype was found a few times. V usage is TRBV15 and J usage is TRBJ2-5; D remains unclear. CDR1 and CDR2 from the germline V gene are LNHNV and YYDKDF (reference sequence). The CDR3 runs to 14 residues. The V end was cut by 0 bases, the J end by 5 bases, with 10 bases between. The CDR3 coding sequence is TGTGCCACCAGCAGAGATAACAGTGGGGAGACCCAGTACTTC. Protein product: CATSRDNSGETQYF. The full variable domain, its missing parts supplied by reference TRBV15 and TRBJ2-5, is DAMVIQNPRYQVTQFGKPVTLSCSQTLNHNVMYWYQQKSSQAPKLLFHYYDKDFNNEADTPDNFQSRRPNTSFCFLDIRSPGLGDTAMYLCATSRDNSGETQYFGPGTRLLVL.